The rows below give T cell receptor beta chains drawn from one sample of a study of shared clonotypes between healthy human individuals. TCRdb's copy holds only in-frame clones and misses some; the assay was immunoSEQ multiplex PCR. Of about 2.4 million clones in the sample, over 85% were seen once. The sequenced sample consisted of naive CD4+ T cells from PBMCs. Receptor source: a man younger than 30 in good health. Some clones in this sample may be carry-over from other donors' samples. Each CDR3 is given with its conserved first and last residue. Each record gives: clone size, J gene, V gene, D gene, CDR3 length, CDR3 DNA, CDR3 protein. A D gene is named only where the DNA matches it firmly. A clone size is listed for some rows: how often the clone was seen (once, few, many), or a class if it is expanded.

. | TRBJ2-3 | TRBV2 | TRBD2 | 14 | TGTGCCAGCAGTCCAGGCAGCGGGGCAGATACGCAGTATTTT | CASSPGSGADTQYF
. | TRBJ1-2 | TRBV19 | . | 14 | TGTGCCAGTAGTATGTCGACAGGCAACTATGGCTACACCTTC | CASSMSTGNYGYTF
. | TRBJ1-5 | TRBV29-1 | . | 13 | TGCAGCGTTGGCGAGTCGACACAGCAGCCCCAGCATTTT | CSVGESTQQPQHF
. | TRBJ1-5 | TRBV28 | . | 15 | TGTGCCAGCAGTTTGAAGGGGACTGTCAATCAGCCCCAGCATTTT | CASSLKGTVNQPQHF
. | TRBJ2-1 | TRBV7-3 | . | 14 | TGTGCCAGCAGCTTGGGAAGCTCCTACAATGAGCAGTTCTTC | CASSLGSSYNEQFF
. | TRBJ2-2 | TRBV15 | TRBD1 | 16 | TGTGCCACCAGCAGTGGGACAGCGCATTCCACCGGGGAGCTGTTTTTT | CATSSGTAHSTGELFF
. | TRBJ1-2 | TRBV5-5 | . | 14 | TGTGCCAGCAGCTGGCCCGGGGCCAGCTATGGCTACACCTTC | CASSWPGASYGYTF
. | TRBJ2-3 | TRBV19 | . | 14 | TGTGCCAGTAGTATATTCGGACCCACAGATACGCAGTATTTT | CASSIFGPTDTQYF
. | TRBJ1-2 | TRBV5-1 | . | 16 | TGCGCCAGCAGCTCCCGGCTAGGGAGTATCAATCAGGGCTACACCTTC | CASSSRLGSINQGYTF
. | TRBJ1-1 | TRBV7-2 | . | 15 | TGTGCCAGCAGCTTACTTGGGTTACCCGGCCCTGAAGCTTTCTTT | CASSLLGLPGPEAFF
. | TRBJ1-2 | TRBV10-3 | TRBD1 | 15 | TGTGCCATCAGCGGCAGCCCAGGGGGCGAATATGGCTACACCTTC | CAISGSPGGEYGYTF
. | TRBJ2-7 | TRBV6-1 | TRBD2 | 13 | TGTGCCACCCAAGCGACTAGCGGGACGAGGCAGTACTTC | CATQATSGTRQYF
. | TRBJ2-3 | TRBV5-6 | TRBD2 | 18 | TGTGCCAGCAGCTCCATGTCTAGCGGGAGAGGTAGGACAGATACGCAGTATTTT | CASSSMSSGRGRTDTQYF
few | TRBJ2-6 | TRBV7-3 | . | 13 | TGTGCCAGCAGCCGGACTGGGGCCAACGTCCTGACTTTC | CASSRTGANVLTF
. | TRBJ1-1 | TRBV30 | . | 12 | TGTGCCTGGAGGGCGGCAGGCAATGAAGCTTTCTTT | CAWRAAGNEAFF
. | TRBJ1-3 | TRBV28 | . | 13 | TGTGCCAGCAGTCCCTTCTCTGGAAACACCATATATTTT | CASSPFSGNTIYF
. | TRBJ1-5 | TRBV4-2 | TRBD1 | 17 | TGTGCCAGCAGCCAATTCCTCGGGGACAGCGCCAATCAGCCCCAGCATTTT | CASSQFLGDSANQPQHF
. | TRBJ2-4 | TRBV6-5 | TRBD1 | 15 | TGTGCCAGCAGACTTAACCGACAGGGCGGAAACATTCAGTACTTC | CASRLNRQGGNIQYF
. | TRBJ2-3 | TRBV7-2 | . | 14 | TGTGCCAGCAGTTCATACCAGGGCACAGATACGCAGTATTTT | CASSSYQGTDTQYF
. | TRBJ2-7 | TRBV7-9 | TRBD2 | 17 | TGTGCCAGCAGCTTCGAGGAGGGACTAGCGGGATATCAGGAGCAGTACTTC | CASSFEEGLAGYQEQYF
. | TRBJ2-1 | TRBV5-1 | . | 11 | TGCGCCAGCAGAATCGAGTATGAGCAGTTCTTC | CASRIEYEQFF
once | TRBJ1-3 | TRBV14 | . | 16 | TGTGCCAGCAGCCAACAGGGGATCGGGACTGGAAACACCATATATTTT | CASSQQGIGTGNTIYF
. | TRBJ1-1 | TRBV6-4 | . | 15 | TGTGCCAGCATTCTCCTACCCCGGGGACTAGACGGAGCTTTCTTT | CASILLPRGLDGAFF
. | TRBJ2-1 | TRBV7-2 | . | 14 | TGTGCCAGCAGCTCAACTCACAGGAGCAATGAGCAGTTCTTC | CASSSTHRSNEQFF
. | TRBJ1-5 | TRBV27 | . | 16 | TGTGCCAGCAGTTTAAGAGGGCAGGTCACAGGCCAGCCCCAGCATTTT | CASSLRGQVTGQPQHF